The 3 T cell receptor beta chains below were found in one sample sequenced in a study of cytomegalovirus exposure and HLA in healthy donors. PCR used 60 Vbeta primers and 13 Jbeta primers. Measured with immunoSEQ multiplex PCR; TCRdb has only the in-frame clones, and not every one. The sample gives roughly 130,000 clones, roughly 76% of which show up once; 1.3% is in the top ten. Sequencing was performed on PBMCs. The receptors derive from a woman in her thirties or forties in good health and CMV-seronegative.

CDR3 coding DNA: TGTGCCAGCAGCTTGGCCGAAAGTGCAGGTTCACCCCTCCACTTT. Translating it yields CASSLAESAGSPLHF. This chain connects TRBV5-4 to TRBJ1-6, with unresolved D. The ends were cut back, 0 bases at V and 9 bases at J, with 13 bases in the middle. The CDR3 totals 15 residues. The germline CDR1 and CDR2 sequences are SGHNT and YYREEE (reference sequence).

This clone was recorded at least ten times. V and J are TRBV6-5 and TRBJ1-6; possible D gene TRBD1, 5 bases. This CDR3 spans 15 amino acids. The V and J ends lost 4 bases and 9 bases respectively, with 16 bases between them. Germline V gene lookup returns CDR1 MNHEY and CDR2 SVGAGI. CDR3 DNA: TGTGCCAGCAGTTTTGTAGGGGTTGACGGTTCACCCCTCCACTTT. This encodes CASSFVGVDGSPLHF.

This clone was seen just once. The V and J genes are TRBV7-9 and TRBJ2-2; D perhaps matches TRBD2 (6 bases). The germline CDR1 and CDR2 sequences are SEHNR and FQNEAQ (reference sequence). V was pared by 3 bases and J by 4 bases, with 12 bases between. CDR3 length: 15 residues. CDR3 in DNA: TGTGCCAGCAGCTTGAGCGGGCGGGCCACCGGGGAGCTGTTTTTT. This gives the protein CASSLSGRATGELFF.